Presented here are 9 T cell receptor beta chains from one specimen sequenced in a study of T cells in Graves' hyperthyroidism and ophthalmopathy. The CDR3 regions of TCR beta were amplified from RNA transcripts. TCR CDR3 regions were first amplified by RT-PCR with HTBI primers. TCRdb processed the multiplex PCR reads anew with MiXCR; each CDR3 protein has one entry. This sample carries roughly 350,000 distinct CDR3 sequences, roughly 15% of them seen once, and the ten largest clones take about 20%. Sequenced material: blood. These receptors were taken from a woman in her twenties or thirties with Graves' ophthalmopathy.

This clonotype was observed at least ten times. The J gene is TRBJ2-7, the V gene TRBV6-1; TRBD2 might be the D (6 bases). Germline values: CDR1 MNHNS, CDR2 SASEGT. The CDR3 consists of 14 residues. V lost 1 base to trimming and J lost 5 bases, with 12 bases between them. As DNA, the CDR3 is TGTGCCAGCAGTGAAGGGAGGGGTCGGGACGAGCAGTACTTC. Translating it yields CASSEGRGRDEQYF.

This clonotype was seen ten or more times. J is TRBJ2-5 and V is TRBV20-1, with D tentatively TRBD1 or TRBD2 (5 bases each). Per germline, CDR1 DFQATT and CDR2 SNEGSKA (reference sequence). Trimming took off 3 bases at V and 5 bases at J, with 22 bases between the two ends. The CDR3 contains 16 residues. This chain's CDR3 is CSASPGSGRGFETQYF. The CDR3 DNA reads TGCAGTGCTAGTCCTGGTTCGGGACGGGGTTTTGAGACCCAGTACTTC.

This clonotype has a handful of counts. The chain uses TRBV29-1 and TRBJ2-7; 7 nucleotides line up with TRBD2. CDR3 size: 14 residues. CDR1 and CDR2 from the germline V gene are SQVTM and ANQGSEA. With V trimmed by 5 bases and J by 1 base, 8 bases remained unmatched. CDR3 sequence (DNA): TGCAGCGTTAGTCCTTCGGGGGGATCCTACGAGCAGTACTTC. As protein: CSVSPSGGSYEQYF.

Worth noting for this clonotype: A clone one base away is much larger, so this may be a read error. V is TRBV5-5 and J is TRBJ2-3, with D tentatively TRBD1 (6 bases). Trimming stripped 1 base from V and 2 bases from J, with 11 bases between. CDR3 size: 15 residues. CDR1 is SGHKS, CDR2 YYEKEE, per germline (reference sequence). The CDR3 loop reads CASSLSGDDTDTQYF. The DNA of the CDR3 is TGTGCCAGCAGCTTGTCAGGGGACGACACAGATACGCAGTATTTT.

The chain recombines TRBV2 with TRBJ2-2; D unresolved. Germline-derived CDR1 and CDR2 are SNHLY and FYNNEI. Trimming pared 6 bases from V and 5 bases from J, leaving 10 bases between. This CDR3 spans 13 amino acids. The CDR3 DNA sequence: TGTGCCAGCAGGTATATCCAGACCGGGGAGCTGTTTTTT. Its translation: CASRYIQTGELFF.

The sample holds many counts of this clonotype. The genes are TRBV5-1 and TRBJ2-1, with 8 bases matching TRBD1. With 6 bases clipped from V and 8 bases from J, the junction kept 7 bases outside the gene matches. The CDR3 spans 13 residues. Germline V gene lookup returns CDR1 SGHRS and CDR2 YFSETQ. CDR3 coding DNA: TGCGCCAGCACCGGACAGGGTTGGGATGAGCAGTTCTTC. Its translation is CASTGQGWDEQFF.

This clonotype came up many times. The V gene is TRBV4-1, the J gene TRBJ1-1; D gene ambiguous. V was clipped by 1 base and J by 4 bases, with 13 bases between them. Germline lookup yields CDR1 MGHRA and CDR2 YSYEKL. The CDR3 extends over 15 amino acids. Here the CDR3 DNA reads TGCGCCAGCAGCCAAGCTAGGGCCAGAAGCACTGAAGCTTTCTTT. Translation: CASSQARARSTEAFF.

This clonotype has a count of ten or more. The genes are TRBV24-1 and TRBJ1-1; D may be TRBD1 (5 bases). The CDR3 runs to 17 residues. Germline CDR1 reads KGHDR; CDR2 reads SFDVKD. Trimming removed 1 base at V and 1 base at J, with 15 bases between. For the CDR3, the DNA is TGTGCCACCAGTGATTTTCGGGGCCTTGAGGGGAACACTGAAGCTTTCTTT. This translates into CATSDFRGLEGNTEAFF.

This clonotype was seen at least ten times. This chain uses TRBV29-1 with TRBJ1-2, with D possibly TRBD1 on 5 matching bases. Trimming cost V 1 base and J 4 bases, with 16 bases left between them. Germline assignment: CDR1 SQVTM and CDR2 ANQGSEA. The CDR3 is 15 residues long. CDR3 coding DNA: TGCAGCGTTGAAGGTCGGGGGTCGTCCCTCTATGGCTACACCTTC. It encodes CSVEGRGSSLYGYTF.